This T cell receptor beta chain originates from a study of identifying expanded T cells in peripheral blood. General study findings and limits: Variance in clone template counts between roughly two-week samples significantly increased with total template count across all healthy donors. About 1.2 clones differed between technical replicates, versus approximately 16 and 19 over time.

The assay was immunoSEQ multiplex PCR, and TCRdb's table has in-frame clones only and misses some. This table holds 85,000 to 120,000 clones, 70% to 90% found once. Germline V lookup: CDR1 SGHVS, CDR2 FNYEAQ. V was clipped by 4 bases and J by 3 bases, with 10 bases between them. This CDR3 is built from 14 residues. Collection occurred without any documented infections or immune events in donors. Comment on this clone: What it recognizes is unknown.

The receptor comes from a person aged 18 to 75 in good health. The rearrangement uses TRBV7-6 and TRBJ2-1; tentatively, D is TRBD2 (6 bases). The sample was blood. CDR3 DNA: TGTGCCAGCAGCTCCTATAGCGGCTACAATGAGCAGTTCTTC. As protein: CASSSYSGYNEQFF.